This TCR beta chain was sequenced during a study of T cells in Graves' hyperthyroidism and ophthalmopathy. Comment on this clonotype: Its antigen is as yet unknown.

What was amplified from RNA transcripts were TCR beta CDR3 regions. A set of HTBI primers served as the primers for a first-round RT-PCR of the TCR CDR3. MiXCR, run by TCRdb on the multiplex PCR reads, gives a single entry per CDR3 protein. The table shows fewer than 450,000 distinct CDR3 sequences, with about a sixth occurring only once. Investigators excluded patients with uncontrolled infection, other autoimmune disease, pregnancy or lactation. Each 10 ml fresh peripheral blood draw supplied the PBMCs. Overall study results and limits: Expanded thyroid clonotypes (above 0.001) were mostly also found in blood.

This CDR3 comprises 13 residues. Trimming left V 3 bases short and J 6 bases short, with 11 bases between. CDR1 is SNHLY, CDR2 FYNNEI, per germline. Sequencing input: blood. The V call is TRBV2, the J call TRBJ1-2; a weak D match, TRBD1 (5 bases). The receptor was isolated from a young woman with Graves' hyperthyroidism that later progressed to Graves' ophthalmopathy. CDR3 in DNA: TGTGCCAGCAGTGAGGGGGGACGCCATGGCTACACCTTC. Amino acids: CASSEGGRHGYTF.